This T cell receptor beta chain was recorded in a study of T cells in narcolepsy. Study-wide background: Enrolled donors included narcolepsy type 1 or type 2 patients and healthy controls.

V gave up 5 bases and J gave up 5 bases, with 22 bases separating them. CDR1 is SGHVS, CDR2 FQNEAQ, per germline. CDR3 length: 17 residues. To note about this clone: Its antigen remains unidentified.

The table came from immunoSEQ multiplex PCR; TCRdb's copy has only in-frame clones and leaves some out. The table has 25,000 to 35,000 clones, around 75% seen once. Study results and limitations: Autoreactive clonotypes reportedly recurred in blood of same and different patients, not controls. Some memory CD4+ repertoires had no autoreactive clone sequences. Autoreactive HCRT-specific and TRIB2-specific clonotypes were marked in same-patient CSF-versus-blood CD4+ comparisons.

J is TRBJ2-1 and V is TRBV7-8; TRBD2 might be the D (7 bases). The sequenced sample consisted of CD45RA- memory CD4+ T cells from PBMCs. The TCR was taken from a human donor with narcolepsy. In DNA, the CDR3 is TGTGCCAGCAGCACGCGATTCGCGGCGGGGGCTAACAATGAGCAGTTCTTC. Its protein is CASSTRFAAGANNEQFF.